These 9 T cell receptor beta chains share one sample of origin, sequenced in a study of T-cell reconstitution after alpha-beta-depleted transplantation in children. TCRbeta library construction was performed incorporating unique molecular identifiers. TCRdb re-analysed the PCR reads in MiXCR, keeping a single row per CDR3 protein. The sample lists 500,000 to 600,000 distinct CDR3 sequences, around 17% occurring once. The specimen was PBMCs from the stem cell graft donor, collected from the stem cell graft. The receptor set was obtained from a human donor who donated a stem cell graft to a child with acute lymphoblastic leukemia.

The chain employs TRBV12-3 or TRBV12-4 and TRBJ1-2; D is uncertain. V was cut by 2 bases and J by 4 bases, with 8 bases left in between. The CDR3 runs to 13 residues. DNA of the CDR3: TGTGCCAGCAGTTTAAGTTCCGGCTATGGCTACACCTTC. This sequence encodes CASSLSSGYGYTF.

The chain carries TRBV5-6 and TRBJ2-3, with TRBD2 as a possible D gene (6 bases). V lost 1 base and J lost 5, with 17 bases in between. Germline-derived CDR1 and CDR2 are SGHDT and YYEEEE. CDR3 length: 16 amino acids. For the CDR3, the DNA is TGTGCCAGCAGCTTGTCCGTTTCGGGAGCGGGAGATACGCAGTATTTT. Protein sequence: CASSLSVSGAGDTQYF.

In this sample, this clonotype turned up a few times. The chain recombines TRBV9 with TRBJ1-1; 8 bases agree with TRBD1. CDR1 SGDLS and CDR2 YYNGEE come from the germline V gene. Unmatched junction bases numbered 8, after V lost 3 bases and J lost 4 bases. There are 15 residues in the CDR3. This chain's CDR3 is CASSDGQGRSTEAFF. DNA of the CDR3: TGTGCCAGCAGCGACGGACAGGGCCGGAGCACTGAAGCTTTCTTT.

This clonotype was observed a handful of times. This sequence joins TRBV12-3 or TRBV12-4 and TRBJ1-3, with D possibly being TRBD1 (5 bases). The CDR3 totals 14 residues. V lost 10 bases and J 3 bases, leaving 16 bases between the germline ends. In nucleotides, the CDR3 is TGTGCCACTTCCCGGGGGGGGAATGGAAACACCATATATTTT. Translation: CATSRGGNGNTIYF.

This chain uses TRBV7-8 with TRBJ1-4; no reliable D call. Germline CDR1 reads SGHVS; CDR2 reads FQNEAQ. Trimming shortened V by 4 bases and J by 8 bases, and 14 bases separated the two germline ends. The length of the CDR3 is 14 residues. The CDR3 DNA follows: TGTGCCAGCAGCTCGATGGCATGGGAGGAAAAACTGTTTTTT. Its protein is CASSSMAWEEKLFF.

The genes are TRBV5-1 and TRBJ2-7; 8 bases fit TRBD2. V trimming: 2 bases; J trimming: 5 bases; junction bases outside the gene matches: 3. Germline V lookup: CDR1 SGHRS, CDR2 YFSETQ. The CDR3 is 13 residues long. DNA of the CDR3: TGCGCCAGCAGCTTAAGCGGGAGCAACGAGCAGTACTTC. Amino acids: CASSLSGSNEQYF.

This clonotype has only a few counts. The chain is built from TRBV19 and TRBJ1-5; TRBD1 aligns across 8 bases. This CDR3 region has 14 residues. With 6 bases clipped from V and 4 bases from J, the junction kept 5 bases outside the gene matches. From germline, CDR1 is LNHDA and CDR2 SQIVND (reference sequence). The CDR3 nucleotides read TGTGCCAGTAGGAGACAGGGGCAGAATCAGCCCCAGCATTTT. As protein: CASRRQGQNQPQHF. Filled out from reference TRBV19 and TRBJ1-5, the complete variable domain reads DGGITQSPKYLFRKEGQNVTLSCEQNLNHDAMYWYRQDPGQGLRLIYYSQIVNDFQKGDIAEGYSVSREKKESFPLTVTSAQKNPTAFYLCASRRQGQNQPQHFGDGTRLSIL.

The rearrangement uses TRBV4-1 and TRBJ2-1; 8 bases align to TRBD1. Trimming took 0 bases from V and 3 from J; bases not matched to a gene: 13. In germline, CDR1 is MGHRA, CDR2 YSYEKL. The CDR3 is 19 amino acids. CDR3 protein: CASSQDRNRGFTFYNEQFF. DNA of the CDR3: TGCGCCAGCAGCCAAGATCGAAACAGGGGGTTTACCTTCTACAATGAGCAGTTCTTC.

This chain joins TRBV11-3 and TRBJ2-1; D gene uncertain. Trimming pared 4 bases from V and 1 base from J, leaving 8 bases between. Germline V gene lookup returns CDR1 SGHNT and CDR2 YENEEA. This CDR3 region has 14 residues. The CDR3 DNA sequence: TGTGCCAGCAGCTCCCGGGTGTCCTACAATGAGCAGTTCTTC. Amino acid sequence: CASSSRVSYNEQFF.